Listed below are T cell receptor beta chains from one sample, sequenced in a study of shared clonotypes between healthy human individuals. The data were produced by immunoSEQ multiplex PCR, yet TCRdb's version contains in-frame clones alone and is incomplete. The sample includes around 350,000 clones, over 70% of them seen just once. Input material: memory CD4+ T cells sorted from blood. These receptors came from a man between 25 and 39 years old in good health. The conserved cysteine and the conserved F or W are not part of the CDR3 here.

V,J,CDR3
TRBV5-1,TRBJ1-4,ASSAPGLAEKLF
TRBV7-2,TRBJ2-1,ASSSSLAAPYNEQF
TRBV13,TRBJ2-1,ASSFFHRRLAGSRSYNEQF
TRBV2,TRBJ1-4,ATNRQGSNEKLF
TRBV11-2,TRBJ2-3,ASSLVLAPKGGDTQY
TRBV5-1,TRBJ2-7,ASSLAAGNYEQY
TRBV2,TRBJ2-2,ATRRQENTGELF
TRBV2,TRBJ1-5,ASSRQSSNQPQH
TRBV5-6,TRBJ2-1,ASSLGGRGNEQF
TRBV7-2,TRBJ2-7,ASSYRSGREQY
TRBV6-1,TRBJ2-7,ASSLSSGYYEQY
TRBV30,TRBJ2-7,AWTPWGRSYEQY
TRBV10-3,TRBJ2-4,AISPGTDYIQY
TRBV10-1,TRBJ2-3,ASSDPSNGTDTQY
TRBV6-5,TRBJ2-7,AASRGQSHEQY
TRBV2,TRBJ1-5,ASSEGFSNQPQH
TRBV14,TRBJ2-1,ASSQDYYLNEQF